This T cell receptor (beta chain) was captured by sequencing in a study of shared clonotypes between healthy human individuals. Study results and limitations: Shared clonotypes: approximately 4.5% naive CD4, about 3.5% naive CD8, around 2.4% memory CD4, 0.4% memory CD8.

The CDR3 contains 14 residues. The V and J ends lost 0 bases and 3 bases respectively, with 6 bases between them. Details on this clone: Its cognate antigen is unknown.

Each sorted subset replicate got 200 ng genomic DNA, roughly 30,000 genomes. Profiled with immunoSEQ multiplex PCR; TCRdb holds only in-frame clones, not every one. The repertoire holds around 700,000 clones, with about 90% as singletons. Naive CD8 cells lacked CD45RO and underwent positive selection for CCR7, leaving out terminally differentiated effector memory CD45RA+ cells. There were only Caucasian adults among the donors, and all lived in Nashville, Tennessee. The sequence came from a young man in good health. The gene calls are TRBV23-1 and TRBJ1-5; D not certain. TRBV23-1 is placed among ORFs of uncertain function. The sequenced material came from naive CD8+ T cells sorted from blood. CDR3 in DNA: TGCGCCAGCAGTCAATCGTCCGTCAATCAGCCCCAGCATTTT. The encoded protein is CASSQSSVNQPQHF.